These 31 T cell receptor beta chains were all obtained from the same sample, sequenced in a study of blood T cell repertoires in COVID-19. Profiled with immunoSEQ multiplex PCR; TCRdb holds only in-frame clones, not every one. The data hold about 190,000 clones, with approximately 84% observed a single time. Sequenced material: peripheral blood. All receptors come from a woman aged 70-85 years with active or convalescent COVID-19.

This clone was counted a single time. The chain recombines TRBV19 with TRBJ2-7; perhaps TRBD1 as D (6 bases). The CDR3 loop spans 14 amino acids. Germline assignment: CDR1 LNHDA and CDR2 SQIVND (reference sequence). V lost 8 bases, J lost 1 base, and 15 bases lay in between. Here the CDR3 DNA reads TGTGCCAGTTCCTACAGGGAGCAATCCTACGAGCAGTACTTC. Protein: CASSYREQSYEQYF.

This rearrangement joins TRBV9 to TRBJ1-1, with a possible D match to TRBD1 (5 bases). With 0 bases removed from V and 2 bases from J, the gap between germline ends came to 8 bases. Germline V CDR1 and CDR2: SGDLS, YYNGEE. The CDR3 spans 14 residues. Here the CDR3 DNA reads TGTGCCAGCAGCGTAGGGGGGGTTAACACTGAAGCTTTCTTT. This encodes CASSVGGVNTEAFF.

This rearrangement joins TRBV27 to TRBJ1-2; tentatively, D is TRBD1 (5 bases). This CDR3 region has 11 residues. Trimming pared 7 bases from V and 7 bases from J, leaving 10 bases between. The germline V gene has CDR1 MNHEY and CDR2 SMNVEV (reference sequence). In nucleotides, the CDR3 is TGTGCCAGCAAGGGGTTAGGTGGCTACACCTTC. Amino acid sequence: CASKGLGGYTF.

This CDR3 reads CATGLAGLNTGELFF. The CDR3 nucleotides read TGTGCCACCGGACTAGCGGGGCTGAACACCGGGGAGCTGTTTTTT. The chain joins TRBV19 to TRBJ2-2; 12 bases are a match to TRBD2. Germline-derived CDR1 and CDR2 are LNHDA and SQIVND (reference sequence). Trimming took 10 bases from V and 1 from J; bases not matched to a gene: 4. The CDR3 contains 15 residues.

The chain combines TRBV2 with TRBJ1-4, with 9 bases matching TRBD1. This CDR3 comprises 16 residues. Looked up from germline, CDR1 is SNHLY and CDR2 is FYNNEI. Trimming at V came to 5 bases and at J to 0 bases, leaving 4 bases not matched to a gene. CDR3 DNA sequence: TGTGCCAGCAGTTTCGGGACAGGGACAACTAATGAAAAACTGTTTTTT. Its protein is CASSFGTGTTNEKLFF.

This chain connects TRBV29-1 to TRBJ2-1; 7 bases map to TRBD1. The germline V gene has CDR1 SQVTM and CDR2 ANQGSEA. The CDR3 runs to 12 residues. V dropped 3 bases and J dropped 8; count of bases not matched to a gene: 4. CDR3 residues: CSVDQGGHEQFF. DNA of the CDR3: TGCAGCGTTGATCAAGGGGGCCATGAGCAGTTCTTC.

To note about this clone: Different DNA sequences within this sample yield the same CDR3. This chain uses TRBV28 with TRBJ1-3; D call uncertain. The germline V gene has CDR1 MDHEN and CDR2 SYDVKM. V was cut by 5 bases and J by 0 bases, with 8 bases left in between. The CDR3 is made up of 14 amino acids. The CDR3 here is CASSPGISGNTIYF. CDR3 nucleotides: TGTGCCAGCAGTCCGGGGATCTCTGGAAACACCATATATTTT.

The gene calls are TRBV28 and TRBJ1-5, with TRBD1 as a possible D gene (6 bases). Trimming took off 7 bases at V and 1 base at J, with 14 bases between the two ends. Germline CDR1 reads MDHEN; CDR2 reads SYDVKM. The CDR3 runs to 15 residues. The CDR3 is CASTYRAMSNQPQHF. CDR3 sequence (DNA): TGTGCCAGCACCTACAGGGCGATGAGCAATCAGCCCCAGCATTTT.

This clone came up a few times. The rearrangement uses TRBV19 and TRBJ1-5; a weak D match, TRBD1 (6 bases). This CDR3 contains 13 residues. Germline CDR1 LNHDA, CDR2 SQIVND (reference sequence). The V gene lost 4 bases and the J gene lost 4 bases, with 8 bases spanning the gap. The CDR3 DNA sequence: TGTGCCAGTAGTAACAGGGAAAATCAGCCCCAGCATTTT. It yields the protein CASSNRENQPQHF.

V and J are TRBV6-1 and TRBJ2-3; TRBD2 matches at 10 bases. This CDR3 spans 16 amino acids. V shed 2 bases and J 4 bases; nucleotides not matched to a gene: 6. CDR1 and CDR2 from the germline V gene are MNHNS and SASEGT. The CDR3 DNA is TGTGCCAGCAGTGAAAGAGCGGGGGGGGGCCCAGATACGCAGTATTTT. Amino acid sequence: CASSERAGGGPDTQYF.

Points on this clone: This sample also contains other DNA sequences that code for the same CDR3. The CDR3 bases are TGCGCCAGCAGTGACTCCAGCGGGTCCTACAATGAGCAGTTCTTC. Translation: CASSDSSGSYNEQFF. The genes are TRBV10-2 and TRBJ2-1, with D tentatively TRBD2 (6 bases). The CDR3 is 15 residues long. V was trimmed by 3 bases and J by 1 base, leaving 10 bases between them. CDR1 and CDR2 from the germline V gene are WSHSY and SAAADI.

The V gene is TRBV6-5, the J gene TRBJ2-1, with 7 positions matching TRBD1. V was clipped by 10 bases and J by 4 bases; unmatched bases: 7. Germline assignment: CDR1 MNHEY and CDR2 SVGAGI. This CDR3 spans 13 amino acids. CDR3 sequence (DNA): TGTGCCACTGGACAGGCTCGTTACAATGAGCAGTTCTTC. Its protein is CATGQARYNEQFF.

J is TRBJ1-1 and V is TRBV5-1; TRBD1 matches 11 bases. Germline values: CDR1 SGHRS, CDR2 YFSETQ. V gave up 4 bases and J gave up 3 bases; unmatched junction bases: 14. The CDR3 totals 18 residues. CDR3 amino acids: CASSPTLWTGGPDTEAFF. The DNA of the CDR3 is TGCGCCAGCAGCCCTACACTCTGGACAGGGGGCCCGGACACTGAAGCTTTCTTT. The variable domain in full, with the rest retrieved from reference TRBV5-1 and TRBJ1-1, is KAGVTQTPRYLIKTRGQQVTLSCSPISGHRSVSWYQQTPGQGLQFLFEYFSETQRNKGNFPGRFSGRQFSNSRSEMNVSTLELGDSALYLCASSPTLWTGGPDTEAFFGQGTRLTVV.

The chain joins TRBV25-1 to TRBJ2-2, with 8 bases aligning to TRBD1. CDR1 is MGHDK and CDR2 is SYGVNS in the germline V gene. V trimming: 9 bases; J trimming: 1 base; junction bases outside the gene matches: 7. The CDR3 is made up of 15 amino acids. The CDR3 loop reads CASRPGTGNTGELFF. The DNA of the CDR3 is TGTGCCAGTCGACCCGGGACAGGGAACACCGGGGAGCTGTTTTTT.

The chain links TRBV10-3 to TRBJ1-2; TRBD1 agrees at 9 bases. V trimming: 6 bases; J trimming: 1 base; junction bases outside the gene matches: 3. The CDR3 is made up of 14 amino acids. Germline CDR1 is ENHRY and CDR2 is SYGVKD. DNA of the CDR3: TGTGCCATCAGCCCGGGACAGGGTAACTATGGCTACACCTTC. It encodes CAISPGQGNYGYTF.

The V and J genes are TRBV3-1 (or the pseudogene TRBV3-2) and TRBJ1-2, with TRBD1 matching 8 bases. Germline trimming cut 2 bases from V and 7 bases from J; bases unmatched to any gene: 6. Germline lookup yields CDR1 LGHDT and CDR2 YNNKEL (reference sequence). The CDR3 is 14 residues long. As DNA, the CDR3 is TGTGCCAGCAGCCAACGGACAGGGTCTTTTGGCTACACCTTC. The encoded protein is CASSQRTGSFGYTF.

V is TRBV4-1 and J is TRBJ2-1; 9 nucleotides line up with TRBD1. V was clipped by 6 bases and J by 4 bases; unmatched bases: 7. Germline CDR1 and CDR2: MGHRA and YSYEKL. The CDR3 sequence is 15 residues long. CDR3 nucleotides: TGCGCCAGCAGACTCGACAGGGGGGGATACAATGAGCAGTTCTTC. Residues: CASRLDRGGYNEQFF.

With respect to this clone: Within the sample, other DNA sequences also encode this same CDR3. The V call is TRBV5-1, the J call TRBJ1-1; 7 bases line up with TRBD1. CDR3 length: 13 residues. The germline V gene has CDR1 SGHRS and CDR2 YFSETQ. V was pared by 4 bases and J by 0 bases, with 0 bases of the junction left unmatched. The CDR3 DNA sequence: TGCGCCAGCAGCGGGACAGTGAACACTGAAGCTTTCTTT. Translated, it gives CASSGTVNTEAFF.

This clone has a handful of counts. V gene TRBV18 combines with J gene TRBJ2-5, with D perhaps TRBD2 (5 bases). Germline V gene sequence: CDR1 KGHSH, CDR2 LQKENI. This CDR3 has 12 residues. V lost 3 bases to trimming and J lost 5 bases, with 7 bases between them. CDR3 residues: CASSPQRETQYF. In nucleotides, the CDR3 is TGTGCCAGCTCACCCCAGCGGGAGACCCAGTACTTC.

Here the CDR3 DNA reads TGTGCCTGGAGCCCCGGACTAGCCCCCTACAATGAGCAGTTCTTC. This translates into CAWSPGLAPYNEQFF. This chain joins TRBV30 and TRBJ2-1, with TRBD2 matching 8 bases. The CDR3 runs 15 residues. The V gene end was trimmed by 3 bases and the J gene end by 2 bases; junction bases not matched to a gene: 6. From germline, CDR1 is GTSNPN and CDR2 SVGIG (reference sequence).

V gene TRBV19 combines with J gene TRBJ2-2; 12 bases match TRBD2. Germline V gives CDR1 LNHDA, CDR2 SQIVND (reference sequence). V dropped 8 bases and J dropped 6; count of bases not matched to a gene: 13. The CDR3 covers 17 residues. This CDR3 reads CASLAGGLTRDAGELFF. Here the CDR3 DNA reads TGTGCCAGTCTAGCGGGAGGGCTGACGCGGGATGCCGGGGAGCTGTTTTTT. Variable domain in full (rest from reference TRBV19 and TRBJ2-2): DGGITQSPKYLFRKEGQNVTLSCEQNLNHDAMYWYRQDPGQGLRLIYYSQIVNDFQKGDIAEGYSVSREKKESFPLTVTSAQKNPTAFYLCASLAGGLTRDAGELFFGEGSRLTVL.

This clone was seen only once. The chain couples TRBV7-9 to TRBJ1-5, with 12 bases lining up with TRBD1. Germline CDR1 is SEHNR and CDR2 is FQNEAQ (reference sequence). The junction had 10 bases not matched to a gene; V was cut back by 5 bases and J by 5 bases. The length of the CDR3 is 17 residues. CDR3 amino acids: CASSLGGTGGFYQPQHF. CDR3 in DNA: TGTGCCAGCAGCCTAGGCGGGACAGGGGGCTTTTATCAGCCCCAGCATTTT.

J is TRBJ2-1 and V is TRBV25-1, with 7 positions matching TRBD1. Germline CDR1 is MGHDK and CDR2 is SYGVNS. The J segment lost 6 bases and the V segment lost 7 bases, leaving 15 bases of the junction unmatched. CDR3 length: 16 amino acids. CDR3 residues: CASTLNSLGDSNEQFF. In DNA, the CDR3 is TGTGCCAGCACCCTAAACAGCCTTGGGGACAGCAATGAGCAGTTCTTC. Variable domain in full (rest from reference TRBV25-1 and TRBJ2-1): EADIYQTPRYLVIGTGKKITLECSQTMGHDKMYWYQQDPGMELHLIHYSYGVNSTEKGDLSSESTVSRIRTEHFPLTLESARPSHTSQYLCASTLNSLGDSNEQFFGPGTRLTVL.

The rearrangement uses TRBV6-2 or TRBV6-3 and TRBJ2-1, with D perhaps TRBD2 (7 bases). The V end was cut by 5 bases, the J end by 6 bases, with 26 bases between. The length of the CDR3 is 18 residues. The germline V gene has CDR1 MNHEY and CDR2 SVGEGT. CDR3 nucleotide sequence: TGTGCCAGCAGTGCCCAGGGTCTGGGAGGGGGAGGTTTCAATGAGCAGTTCTTC. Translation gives CASSAQGLGGGGFNEQFF.

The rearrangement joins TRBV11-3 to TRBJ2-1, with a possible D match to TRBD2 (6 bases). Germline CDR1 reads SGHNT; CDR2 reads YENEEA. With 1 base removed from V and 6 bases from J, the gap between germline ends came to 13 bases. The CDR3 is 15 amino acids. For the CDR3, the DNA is TGTGCCAGCAGCTTAGGCCTAGCGAATGCCAATGAGCAGTTCTTC. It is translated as CASSLGLANANEQFF.

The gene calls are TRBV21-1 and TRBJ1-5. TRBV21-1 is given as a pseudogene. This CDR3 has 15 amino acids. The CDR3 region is CASSKPLPGRGPQHF. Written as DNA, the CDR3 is TGTGCCAGCAGCAAACCCCTACCGGGTCGGGGGCCCCAGCATTTT.

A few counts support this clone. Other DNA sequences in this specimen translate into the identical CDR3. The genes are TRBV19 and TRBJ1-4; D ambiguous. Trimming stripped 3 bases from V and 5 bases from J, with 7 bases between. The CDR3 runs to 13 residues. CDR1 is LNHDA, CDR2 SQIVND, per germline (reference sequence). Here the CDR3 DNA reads TGTGCCAGTAGTATCTCGGGGAATGAAAAACTGTTTTTT. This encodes CASSISGNEKLFF.

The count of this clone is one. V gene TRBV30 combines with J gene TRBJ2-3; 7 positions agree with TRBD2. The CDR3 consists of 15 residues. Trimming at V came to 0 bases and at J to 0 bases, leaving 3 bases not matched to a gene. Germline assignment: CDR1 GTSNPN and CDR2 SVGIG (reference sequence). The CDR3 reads CAWSVGGRSTDTQYF. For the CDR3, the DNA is TGTGCCTGGAGTGTGGGCGGGAGAAGCACAGATACGCAGTATTTT.

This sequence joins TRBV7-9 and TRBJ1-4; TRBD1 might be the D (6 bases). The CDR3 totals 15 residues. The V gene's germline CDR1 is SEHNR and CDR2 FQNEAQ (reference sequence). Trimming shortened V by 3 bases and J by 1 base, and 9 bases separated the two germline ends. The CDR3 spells CASSFYRETNEKLFF. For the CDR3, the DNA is TGTGCCAGCAGCTTCTACAGGGAAACTAATGAAAAACTGTTTTTT.

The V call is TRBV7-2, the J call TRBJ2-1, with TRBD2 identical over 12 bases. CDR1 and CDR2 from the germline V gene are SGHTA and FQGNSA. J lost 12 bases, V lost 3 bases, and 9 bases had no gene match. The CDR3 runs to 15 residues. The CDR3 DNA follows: TGTGCCAGCAGCTTGGACTCGACTAGCGGGAGTTCGCAGTTCTTC. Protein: CASSLDSTSGSSQFF. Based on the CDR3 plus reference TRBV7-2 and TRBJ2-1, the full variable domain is GAGVSQSPSNKVTEKGKDVELRCDPISGHTALYWYRQSLGQGLEFLIYFQGNSAPDKSGLPSDRFSAERTGGSVSTLTIQRTQQEDSAVYLCASSLDSTSGSSQFFGPGTRLTVL.

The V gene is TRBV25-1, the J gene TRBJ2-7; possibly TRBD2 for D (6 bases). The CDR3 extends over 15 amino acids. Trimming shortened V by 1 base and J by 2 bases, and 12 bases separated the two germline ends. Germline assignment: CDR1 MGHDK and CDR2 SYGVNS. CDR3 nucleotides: TGTGCCAGCAGTGAATCGGGGGAGAGCCCCTACGAGCAGTACTTC. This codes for CASSESGESPYEQYF.